This entry lists 11 T cell receptor beta chains sequenced from one sample in a study of cytomegalovirus exposure and HLA in healthy donors (dated by TCRdb to about 2017). The library was obtained by the immunoSEQ multiplex PCR assay. A mixture of 60 forward primers for TCR Vbeta segments and 13 reverse primers for TCR Jbeta segments was used in the multiplex PCR. In TCRdb, the immuneACCESS table is reduced to in-frame sequences with V and J assigned. These tables do not hold every clone; where another copy was compared, an unresolved V gene accounts for under half, and the others remain unexplained. Counted in this sample were around 91,000 clones; around 64% of them appeared once. The ten top clones hold 3.2% of the sample. Sequenced material: PBMCs. The receptors derive from a man between 60 and 75 years old in good health and CMV-seronegative.

V and J are TRBV11-2 and TRBJ1-1, with TRBD1 identical over 9 bases. Germline CDR1 SGHAT, CDR2 FQNNGV. This CDR3 is 18 amino acids long. The ends lost 4 bases at V and 0 bases at J; junction bases unmatched: 12. CDR3: CASSSTRRDRVLNTEAFF. The CDR3 DNA is TGTGCCAGCAGCTCGACTCGAAGGGACAGGGTCTTGAACACTGAAGCTTTCTTT.

V gene TRBV30 combines with J gene TRBJ2-1; TRBD1 might be the D (6 bases). The CDR3 length is 13 residues. CDR1 and CDR2 (germline): GTSNPN, SVGIG (reference sequence). The germline V and J ends were trimmed by 0 bases and 7 bases, with 10 bases remaining between them. The CDR3 DNA sequence: TGTGCCTGGAGTGTGACCAGGGGAAATGAGCAGTTCTTC. Encoded protein: CAWSVTRGNEQFF.

This clone was counted between two and nine times. The J gene is TRBJ1-1, the V gene TRBV19, with 10 bases lining up with TRBD1. The CDR3 is 17 amino acids. Germline CDR1 reads LNHDA; CDR2 reads SQIVND (reference sequence). Trimming took 4 bases from V and 4 from J; bases not matched to a gene: 12. DNA of the CDR3: TGTGCCAGTAGTACTCCGACAGGGGGCGTGGGAGGCACTGAAGCTTTCTTT. Translation gives CASSTPTGGVGGTEAFF.

This chain connects TRBV27 to TRBJ2-7; D unclear. CDR3 length: 13 residues. V was trimmed by 8 bases and J by 2 bases, leaving 13 bases between them. Germline V CDR1 and CDR2: MNHEY, SMNVEV (reference sequence). This CDR3 is CASRRGGTYEQYF. CDR3 bases: TGTGCCAGCCGTCGTGGCGGAACCTACGAGCAGTACTTC.

This clone was detected only once. The DNA for the CDR3 is TGTGCCAGCAGTCTACAGGGCCAAGAGACCCAGTACTTC. This translates into CASSLQGQETQYF. The chain joins TRBV11-2 to TRBJ2-5, with D perhaps TRBD1 (6 bases). Trimming shortened V by 6 bases and J by 1 base, and 9 bases separated the two germline ends. The CDR3 is made up of 13 amino acids. In germline, CDR1 is SGHAT, CDR2 FQNNGV.

V is TRBV5-5 and J is TRBJ2-5, with 8 bases that match TRBD2. Trimming cost V 5 bases and J 5 bases; bases outside gene matches: 11. CDR3 length: 15 amino acids. CDR1 and CDR2 from the germline V gene are SGHKS and YYEKEE (reference sequence). The CDR3 nucleotides are TGTGCCAGCAGTCCGTGGAGCGGGAGAGGGGAGACCCAGTACTTC. This codes for CASSPWSGRGETQYF.

The chain is built from TRBV28 and TRBJ2-7; TRBD2 aligns across 8 bases. CDR1 is MDHEN, CDR2 SYDVKM, per germline. CDR3 length: 14 amino acids. The V segment lost 6 bases and the J segment 6 bases; nucleotides outside the gene matches: 10. As DNA, the CDR3 is TGTGCCAGCAGCGGTAGCGGGAACCCCTTCGAGCAGTACTTC. Its protein product is CASSGSGNPFEQYF.

This clone was seen more than once but under ten times. The chain links TRBV9 to TRBJ1-1; D is undetermined. This CDR3 is built from 14 residues. Germline V lookup: CDR1 SGDLS, CDR2 YYNGEE. V was trimmed by 0 bases and J by 3 bases, leaving 9 bases between them. In DNA, the CDR3 is TGTGCCAGCAGCGTAGCTGCCACAGACACTGAAGCTTTCTTT. This codes for CASSVAATDTEAFF.

This chain uses TRBV2 with TRBJ2-2; 8 bases align to TRBD2. Germline V gives CDR1 SNHLY, CDR2 FYNNEI. The CDR3 loop spans 16 amino acids. V was pared by 4 bases and J by 5 bases, with 9 bases of the junction left unmatched. The chain's CDR3 is CASSVVSASGTGELFF. The CDR3 DNA sequence: TGTGCCAGCAGTGTGGTATCGGCTAGCGGGACCGGGGAGCTGTTTTTT. Together with reference TRBV2 and TRBJ2-2, the CDR3 gives the full variable domain: EPEVTQTPSHQVTQMGQEVILRCVPISNHLYFYWYRQILGQKVEFLVSFYNNEISEKSEIFDDQFSVERPDGSNFTLKIRSTKLEDSAMYFCASSVVSASGTGELFFGEGSRLTVL.

The genes are TRBV7-3 and TRBJ2-7, with D unclear. The ends were cut back, 1 base at V and 0 bases at J, with 19 bases in the middle. The CDR3 loop spans 18 amino acids. The V gene's germline CDR1 is SGHTA and CDR2 FQGTGA. The CDR3 nucleotides read TGTGCCAGCAGCTTAATCTCCAGGAACCCAAAACCCTCCTACGAGCAGTACTTC. Translated: CASSLISRNPKPSYEQYF.

A few counts support this clone. The chain links TRBV6-1 to TRBJ1-1; D gene ambiguous. The V gene lost 5 bases and the J gene lost 1 base, with 5 bases spanning the gap. Looked up from germline, CDR1 is MNHNS and CDR2 is SASEGT. CDR3 length equals 12 residues. DNA for the CDR3: TGTGCCAGCAGTCACAAGAACACTGAAGCTTTCTTT. It is translated as CASSHKNTEAFF.